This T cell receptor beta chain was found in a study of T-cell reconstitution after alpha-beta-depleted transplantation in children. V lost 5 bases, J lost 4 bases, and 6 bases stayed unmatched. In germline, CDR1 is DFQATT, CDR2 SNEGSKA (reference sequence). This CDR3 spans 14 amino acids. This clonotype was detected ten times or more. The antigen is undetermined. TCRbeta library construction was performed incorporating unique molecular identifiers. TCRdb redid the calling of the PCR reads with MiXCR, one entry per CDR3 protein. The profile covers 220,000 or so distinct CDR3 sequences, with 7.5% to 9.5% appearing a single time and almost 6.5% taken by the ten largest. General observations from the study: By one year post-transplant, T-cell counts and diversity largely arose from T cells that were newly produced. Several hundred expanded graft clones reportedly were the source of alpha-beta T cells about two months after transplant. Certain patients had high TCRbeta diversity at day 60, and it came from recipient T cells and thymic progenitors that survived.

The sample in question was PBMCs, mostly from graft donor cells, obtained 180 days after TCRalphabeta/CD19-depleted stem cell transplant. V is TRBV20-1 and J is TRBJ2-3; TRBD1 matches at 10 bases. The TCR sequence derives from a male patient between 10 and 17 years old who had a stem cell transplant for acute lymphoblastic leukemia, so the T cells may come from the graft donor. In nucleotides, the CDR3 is TGCAGTGCTGCTGCCGGGACAGGGGCAGATACGCAGTATTTT. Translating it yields CSAAAGTGADTQYF.